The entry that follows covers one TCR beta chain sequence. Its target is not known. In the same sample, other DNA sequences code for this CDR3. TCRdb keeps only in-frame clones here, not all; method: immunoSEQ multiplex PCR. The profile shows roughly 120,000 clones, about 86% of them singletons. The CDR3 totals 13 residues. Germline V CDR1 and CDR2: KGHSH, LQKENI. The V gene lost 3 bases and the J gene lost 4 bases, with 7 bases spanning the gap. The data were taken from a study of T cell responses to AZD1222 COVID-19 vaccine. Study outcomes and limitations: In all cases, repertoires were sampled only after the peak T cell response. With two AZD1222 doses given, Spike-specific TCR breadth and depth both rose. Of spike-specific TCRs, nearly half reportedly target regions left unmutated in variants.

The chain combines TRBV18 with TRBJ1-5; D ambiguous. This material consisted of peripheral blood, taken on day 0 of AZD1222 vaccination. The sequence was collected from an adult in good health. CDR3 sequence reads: CASSPGENQPQHF. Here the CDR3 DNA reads TGTGCCAGCTCACCCGGGGAGAATCAGCCCCAGCATTTT.